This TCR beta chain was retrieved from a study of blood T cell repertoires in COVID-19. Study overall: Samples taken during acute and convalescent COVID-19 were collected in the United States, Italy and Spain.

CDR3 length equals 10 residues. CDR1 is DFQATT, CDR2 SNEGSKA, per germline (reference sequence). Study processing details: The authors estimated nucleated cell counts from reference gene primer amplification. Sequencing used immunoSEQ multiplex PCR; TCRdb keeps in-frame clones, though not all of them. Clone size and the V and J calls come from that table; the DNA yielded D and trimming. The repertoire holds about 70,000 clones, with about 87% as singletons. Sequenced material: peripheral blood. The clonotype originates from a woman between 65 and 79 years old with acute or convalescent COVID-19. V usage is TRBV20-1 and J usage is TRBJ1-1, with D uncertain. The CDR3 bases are TGCAGGCCAGGGAACACTGAAGCTTTCTTT. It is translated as CRPGNTEAFF.